The 27 T cell receptor beta chains in this list originate from one sample, sequenced in a study of T cells in women clearing cervical HPV infection. Repertoires were generated with immunoSEQ multiplex PCR, while TCRdb's copy carries only in-frame clones and drops some. This sample's table has tens of thousands of clones. Sample: blood buffy coat. These receptors were obtained from a woman aged 18-69 years with a cervical HPV16 infection that either progressed to CIN3+ or cleared (not recorded which).

About this clone itself: With the read ending 3 residues before the CDR3 end, the germline J gene is used to fill in that end. The genes are TRBV18 and TRBJ1-2, with D unresolved. This CDR3 comprises 16 residues. CDR1 and CDR2 (germline): KGHSH, LQKENI. CDR3 sequence reads: CASSPPTAGWRNDYTF. The CDR3 bases that were read are TGTGCCAGCTCACCACCGACGGCGGGATGGAGAAATGAC. Complete variable domain (other parts from reference TRBV18 and TRBJ1-2): NAGVMQNPRHLVRRRGQEARLRCSPMKGHSHVYWYRQLPEEGLKFMVYLQKENIIDESGMPKERFSAEFPKEGPSILRIQQVVRGDSAAYFCASSPPTAGWRNDYTFGSGTRLTVV.

Remarks on this clone: Sequencing ends 3 residues short of the CDR3 end; the germline J gene provides the rest. V gene TRBV4-2 combines with J gene TRBJ2-7; TRBD2 matches at 8 bases. The CDR3 has 17 amino acids. With V trimmed by 0 bases and J by 3 bases, 10 bases remained unmatched. CDR1 and CDR2 from the germline V gene are LGHNA and YNFKEQ. The covered CDR3 bases are TGTGCCAGCAGCCAAGAGGATACGGCGGGGGGACGCTACGAG. This sequence encodes CASSQEDTAGGRYE. The whole CDR3 region reads CASSQEDTAGGRYEQYF.

Turning to this clone: Read coverage stops 3 residues before the CDR3 terminus; the germline J gene supplies the remainder. The V call is TRBV10-3, the J call TRBJ2-7; 9 nucleotides agree with TRBD1. The CDR3 has 12 residues. V shed 10 bases, J shed 3 bases, and the junction held 4 bases outside the gene matches. Looked up from germline, CDR1 is ENHRY and CDR2 is SYGVKD. Incomplete CDR3 DNA: TGTGCCACCATGACAGGGGGCTACGAG. Its translation is CATMTGGYE. The complete CDR3 sequence is CATMTGGYEQYF.

On this clone: The read ends 3 residues before the CDR3 terminus; that terminus is restored from the germline J gene. The chain has TRBV5-6 and TRBJ2-7, with a tentative D call TRBD1 (6 bases). Trimming removed 4 bases at V and 5 bases at J, with 13 bases between. The CDR3 spans 13 residues. Germline V gives CDR1 SGHDT, CDR2 YYEEEE. Here the CDR3 reads CASSRRQVHEQYF. The CDR3 bases that were read are TGTGCCAGCAGCAGACGACAGGTCCACGAG.

For this clone: The CDR3 is cut off 3 residues early in the read; its end comes from the germline J gene. The J gene is TRBJ2-1, the V gene TRBV5-1, with TRBD2 identical over 10 bases. Unmatched junction bases numbered 7, after V lost 3 bases and J lost 4 bases. The CDR3 covers 16 residues. Per the germline V gene, CDR1 is SGHRS and CDR2 is YFSETQ. CDR3 DNA, as far as it was read: TGCGCCAGCAGCTCCCGGACTAGCGGACTTTACAATGAG. It specifies CASSSRTSGLYNE. The full CDR3 protein reads CASSSRTSGLYNEQFF.

Remarks on this clone: The sequence runs out 3 residues before the end of the CDR3; the remainder is reconstructed from the germline J gene. The rearrangement joins TRBV18 to TRBJ2-1; maybe TRBD2 (6 bases). Germline lookup yields CDR1 KGHSH and CDR2 LQKENI. V was cut by 6 bases and J by 7 bases, with 10 bases left in between. CDR3 size: 12 residues. The CDR3 DNA, read in part, is TGTGCCAGCTCTGTAGCGGAGAATGAG. It yields the protein CASSVAENE. The entire CDR3 protein reads CASSVAENEQFF. Supplemented by reference TRBV18 and TRBJ2-1, the full variable domain reads NAGVMQNPRHLVRRRGQEARLRCSPMKGHSHVYWYRQLPEEGLKFMVYLQKENIIDESGMPKERFSAEFPKEGPSILRIQQVVRGDSAAYFCASSVAENEQFFGPGTRLTVL.

A remark on this clone: The read is 3 residues too short to cover the CDR3 end, so that end is filled in from the germline J gene. The V and J genes are TRBV16 and TRBJ2-7; no firm D call. V lost 0 bases, J lost 6 bases, and 9 bases lay in between. The germline V gene encodes CDR1 KGHSY and CDR2 FQNENV. This CDR3 contains 13 residues. CDR3 residues: CASSQSPSLEQYF. CDR3 DNA (partial): TGTGCCAGCAGCCAATCTCCCTCCCTCGAG.

On this clone itself: The sequence runs out 3 residues before the end of the CDR3; the remainder is reconstructed from the germline J gene. J is TRBJ2-7 and V is TRBV18; TRBD1 aligns across 8 bases. CDR3 length: 16 amino acids. CDR1 and CDR2 from the germline V gene are KGHSH and LQKENI. The V segment lost 6 bases and the J segment 5 bases; nucleotides outside the gene matches: 15. The sequenced CDR3 bases are TGTGCCAGCTCCCCCAGGACAGGGAGGCGTGGAAACGAG. Its protein is CASSPRTGRRGNE. The whole CDR3 sequence reads CASSPRTGRRGNEQYF.

Turning to this clone: The read finishes 3 residues shy of the CDR3 end, and the germline J gene is used to complete it. The gene calls are TRBV10-1 and TRBJ2-2, with 9 bases aligning to TRBD1. Germline V gene data show CDR1 as WNHNN and CDR2 as SYGVQD (reference sequence). The CDR3 has 15 amino acids. V dropped 6 bases and J dropped 5; count of bases not matched to a gene: 7. CDR3 sequence reads: CASSSGQGLTGELFF. The sequenced part of the CDR3 DNA is TGCGCCAGCAGCTCGGGACAGGGTCTTACCGGGGAG.

Concerning this clone itself: The read is 3 residues too short to cover the CDR3 end, so that end is filled in from the germline J gene. The V call is TRBV29-1, the J call TRBJ2-7, with TRBD1 as a possible D gene (6 bases). CDR1 SQVTM and CDR2 ANQGSEA come from the germline V gene. The V end lost 4 bases, the J end lost 4 bases, and 17 bases lay between the germline ends. This CDR3 comprises 14 residues. CDR3 DNA (partial): TGCAGCGTTGTCCTGTTACAGGGTAATTACGAG. Translating it yields CSVVLLQGNYE. The full CDR3 reads CSVVLLQGNYEQYF.

Worth noting for this clone: From the germline J gene comes the end of the CDR3, since the read stops 3 residues before it. The genes are TRBV4-1 and TRBJ1-5, with 7 bases fitting TRBD1. Germline V gene lookup returns CDR1 MGHRA and CDR2 YSYEKL. The CDR3 is made up of 15 amino acids. The V gene end was trimmed by 1 base and the J gene end by 7 bases; junction bases not matched to a gene: 7. CDR3 sequence reads: CASSQGWAGGQPQHF. The covered CDR3 bases are TGCGCCAGCAGCCAAGGGTGGGCAGGGGGGCAGCCC.

Worth noting for this clone: The read terminates 3 residues ahead of where the CDR3 ends, so the germline J gene completes it. The chain uses TRBV30 and TRBJ2-5; 7 bases are a match to TRBD1. After removal of 1 base from V and 5 bases from J, the junction contained 10 bases not matched to a gene. The CDR3 has 15 amino acids. Germline values: CDR1 GTSNPN, CDR2 SVGIG (reference sequence). The CDR3 here is CAWSGLTDRAETQYF. The sequenced part of the CDR3 DNA is TGTGCCTGGAGTGGTCTTACCGACAGGGCCGAGACC.

As to this clone: The missing CDR3 end, 3 residues past where the read stops, is filled in from the germline J gene. The chain combines TRBV7-2 with TRBJ1-2; D might be TRBD1 (5 bases). Germline V gene data show CDR1 as SGHTA and CDR2 as FQGNSA. The CDR3 spans 13 residues. Partial CDR3 DNA: TGTGCCAGCAACCGCGATGGGGGGGATACC. Translation: CASNRDGGDT. The complete CDR3 reads CASNRDGGDTYTF. The complete variable domain, with remaining parts taken from reference TRBV7-2 and TRBJ1-2, reads GAGVSQSPSNKVTEKGKDVELRCDPISGHTALYWYRQSLGQGLEFLIYFQGNSAPDKSGLPSDRFSAERTGGSVSTLTIQRTQQEDSAVYLCASNRDGGDTYTFGSGTRLTVV.

With regard to this clone: From the germline J gene comes the end of the CDR3, since the read stops 3 residues before it. This chain uses TRBV5-6 with TRBJ2-1; 10 bases are a match to TRBD2. Trimming cost V 6 bases and J 8 bases; bases outside gene matches: 8. Germline V gene data show CDR1 as SGHDT and CDR2 as YYEEEE. The CDR3 sequence is 14 residues long. The sequenced CDR3 bases are TGTGCCAGCACCCAGCGGGAGGGCCTCTATGAG. Protein sequence: CASTQREGLYE. The complete CDR3 sequence is CASTQREGLYEQFF.

The CDR3 reads CASSRRDSTSEQYF. CDR3 bases read: TGTGCCAGCAGCCGTCGCGACAGCACAAGCGAG. V and J are TRBV7-2 and TRBJ2-7; perhaps TRBD1 as D (5 bases). The CDR3 extends 3 residues past the end of the read, so its final part is completed from the germline J gene. The CDR3 runs 14 residues. Germline assignment: CDR1 SGHTA and CDR2 FQGNSA. V dropped 5 bases and J dropped 6 bases, with 17 bases sitting between them. Together with reference TRBV7-2 and TRBJ2-7, the CDR3 gives the full variable domain: GAGVSQSPSNKVTEKGKDVELRCDPISGHTALYWYRQSLGQGLEFLIYFQGNSAPDKSGLPSDRFSAERTGGSVSTLTIQRTQQEDSAVYLCASSRRDSTSEQYFGPGTRLTVT.

Concerning this clone: The CDR3 end is not reached by the read, which stops 3 residues before it; the germline J gene fills it in. The chain has TRBV7-2 and TRBJ1-2, with a weak D call TRBD1 (5 bases). The germline V gene encodes CDR1 SGHTA and CDR2 FQGNSA. This CDR3 is 13 amino acids long. V lost 7 bases and J lost 4, with 13 bases in between. The chain's CDR3 is CASNTGRAYGYTF. CDR3 DNA, as far as it was read: TGTGCCAGCAACACAGGACGGGCCTATGGC.

Of note for this clone: The read ends 3 residues before the CDR3 terminus; that terminus is restored from the germline J gene. The chain combines TRBV6-1 with TRBJ2-7, with TRBD1 matching 8 bases. This CDR3 is 16 amino acids long. Per the germline V gene, CDR1 is MNHNS and CDR2 is SASEGT. V lost 2 bases to trimming and J lost 4 bases; unmatched junction nucleotides: 10. The sequenced CDR3 bases are TGTGCCAGCAGTGAACTCCTGGACAGGGTAAGGTACGAG. This sequence encodes CASSELLDRVRYE. The CDR3 as a whole reads CASSELLDRVRYEQYF.

As to this clone: The read terminates 3 residues ahead of where the CDR3 ends, so the germline J gene completes it. This chain connects TRBV30 to TRBJ1-4; 8 positions match TRBD1. The CDR3 has 15 residues. Germline CDR1 is GTSNPN and CDR2 is SVGIG (reference sequence). The CDR3 DNA, read in part, is TGTGCCTGGAGTAAGGACAGGGCTTGGAATTCACCA. Translating gives CAWSKDRAWNSP. The full-length CDR3 reads as CAWSKDRAWNSPLFF.

With respect to this clone: Read sequence stops 3 residues before the CDR3 end, and the germline J gene provides the missing end. The genes are TRBV5-1 and TRBJ2-1, with TRBD1 matching over 10 bases. Trimming removed 4 bases from V and 4 bases from J; junction bases left unmatched: 5. Per germline, CDR1 SGHRS and CDR2 YFSETQ. The CDR3 has 15 amino acids. The sequenced CDR3 bases are TGCGCCAGCAGCATGGGACAGGGGCCTTACAATGAG. This translates into CASSMGQGPYNE. The CDR3, in full, reads CASSMGQGPYNEQFF. Based on the CDR3 plus reference TRBV5-1 and TRBJ2-1, the full variable domain is KAGVTQTPRYLIKTRGQQVTLSCSPISGHRSVSWYQQTPGQGLQFLFEYFSETQRNKGNFPGRFSGRQFSNSRSEMNVSTLELGDSALYLCASSMGQGPYNEQFFGPGTRLTVL.

With respect to this clone: The sequenced fragment ends 3 residues before the CDR3 boundary, so the rest is inferred from the germline J gene. The chain combines TRBV10-3 with TRBJ1-4; D is unclear. V was clipped by 2 bases and J by 0 bases, with 7 bases between them. This CDR3 contains 15 residues. The V gene's germline CDR1 is ENHRY and CDR2 SYGVKD. The CDR3 sequence: CAISEIAATNEKLFF. CDR3 bases read: TGTGCCATCAGTGAGATTGCAGCAACTAATGAAAAA.

Turning to this clone: The missing CDR3 end, 3 residues past where the read stops, is filled in from the germline J gene. J is TRBJ1-2 and V is TRBV5-1; D uncertain. Germline CDR1 reads SGHRS; CDR2 reads YFSETQ. CDR3 length: 15 amino acids. The CDR3 protein is CASSLGAHPMEGYTF. The CDR3 bases that were read are TGCGCCAGCAGCTTGGGGGCCCACCCCATGGAAGGC.

Turning to this clone: The missing CDR3 end, 3 residues past where the read stops, is filled in from the germline J gene. The chain joins TRBV7-6 to TRBJ2-2; D may be TRBD1 (6 bases). This CDR3 has 14 residues. CDR1 and CDR2 (germline): SGHVS, FNYEAQ. CDR3 in amino acids: CASSLGQERRKLFF. CDR3 bases read: TGTGCCAGCAGCTTAGGACAGGAGAGGAGAAAG.

For this clone: The read halts 3 residues ahead of the CDR3 end, with the missing end drawn from the germline J gene. The chain couples TRBV7-9 to TRBJ1-1; unclear D gene. This CDR3 is built from 13 residues. With 3 bases removed from V and 1 base from J, the gap between germline ends came to 6 bases. CDR1 is SEHNR, CDR2 FQNEAQ, per germline (reference sequence). The CDR3 DNA, read in part, is TGTGCCAGCAGCTTTTCCCGGAACACTGAA. It yields the protein CASSFSRNTE. The whole CDR3 sequence reads CASSFSRNTEAFF.

Turning to this clone: The read comes to an end 3 residues before the CDR3 does, leaving the germline J gene to fill in the end. V is TRBV7-2 and J is TRBJ1-2; D not resolved. V lost 0 bases to trimming and J lost 0 bases, with 8 bases between them. Germline V gene lookup returns CDR1 SGHTA and CDR2 FQGNSA. This CDR3 region has 15 residues. CDR3 DNA, as far as it was read: TGTGCCAGCAGCTTAGCTCCCGCAGCTAACTATGGC. This gives the protein CASSLAPAANYG. The full CDR3 protein is CASSLAPAANYGYTF.

With regard to this clone: The read stops 3 residues short of the end of the CDR3; the missing end is completed from the germline J gene. The V call is TRBV12-5, the J call TRBJ2-1, with TRBD2 matching over 9 bases. V shed 6 bases and J 7 bases; nucleotides not matched to a gene: 7. The CDR3 has 14 amino acids. Germline V gene lookup returns CDR1 LGHNT and CDR2 FRNRAP. CDR3: CASGNSGGLNEQFF. Incomplete CDR3 DNA: TGTGCTAGTGGCAATAGCGGGGGCCTTAATGAG. Based on the CDR3 plus reference TRBV12-5 and TRBJ2-1, the full variable domain is DARVTQTPRHKVTEMGQEVTMRCQPILGHNTVFWYRQTMMQGLELLAYFRNRAPLDDSGMPKDRFSAEMPDATLATLKIQPSEPRDSAVYFCASGNSGGLNEQFFGPGTRLTVL.

For this clone: The read gets to within 3 residues of the CDR3 end, and the germline J gene fills in the rest. The chain has TRBV20-1 and TRBJ1-4; possible D gene TRBD1, 6 bases. There are 14 residues in the CDR3. The germline gives CDR1 DFQATT, CDR2 SNEGSKA (reference sequence). V gave up 3 bases and J gave up 8 bases, with 16 bases separating them. Partial CDR3 DNA: TGCAGTGCTAGTCCCCCCCAGGGGAGGGAAAAA. It is translated as CSASPPQGREK. The entire CDR3 protein is CSASPPQGREKLFF.

With respect to this clone: The read terminates 3 residues before the CDR3 end, so the remaining end is supplied by the germline J gene. The chain carries TRBV11-2 and TRBJ1-6, with a possible D match to TRBD1 (6 bases). The CDR3 has 13 amino acids. Germline-derived CDR1 and CDR2 are SGHAT and FQNNGV. The germline V and J ends were trimmed by 5 bases and 8 bases, with 10 bases remaining between them. CDR3 region: CASSDTGYSPLHF. Incomplete CDR3 DNA: TGTGCCAGCAGCGACACAGGGTATTCACCC. Combining the CDR3 with reference TRBV11-2 and TRBJ1-6 gives the whole variable domain EAGVAQSPRYKIIEKRQSVAFWCNPISGHATLYWYQQILGQGPKLLIQFQNNGVVDDSQLPKDRFSAERLKGVDSTLKIQPAKLEDSAVYLCASSDTGYSPLHFGNGTRLTVT.